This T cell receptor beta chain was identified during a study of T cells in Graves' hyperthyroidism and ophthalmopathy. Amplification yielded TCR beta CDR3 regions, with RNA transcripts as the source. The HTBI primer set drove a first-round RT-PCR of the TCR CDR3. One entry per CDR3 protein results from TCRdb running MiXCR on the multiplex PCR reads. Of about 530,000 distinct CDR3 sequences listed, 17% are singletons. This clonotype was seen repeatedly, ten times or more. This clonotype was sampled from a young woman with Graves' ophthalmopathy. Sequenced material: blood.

The CDR3 sequence is CASSRKRDVGEQYF. The CDR3 DNA sequence: TGTGCCAGCAGCCGAAAGAGGGACGTTGGCGAGCAGTACTTC. This chain joins TRBV7-9 and TRBJ2-7; D could derive from TRBD1 or TRBD2 (5 bases each). CDR1 and CDR2 from the germline V gene are SEHNR and FQNEAQ (reference sequence). This CDR3 comprises 14 residues. V lost 5 bases and J lost 6, with 17 bases in between.